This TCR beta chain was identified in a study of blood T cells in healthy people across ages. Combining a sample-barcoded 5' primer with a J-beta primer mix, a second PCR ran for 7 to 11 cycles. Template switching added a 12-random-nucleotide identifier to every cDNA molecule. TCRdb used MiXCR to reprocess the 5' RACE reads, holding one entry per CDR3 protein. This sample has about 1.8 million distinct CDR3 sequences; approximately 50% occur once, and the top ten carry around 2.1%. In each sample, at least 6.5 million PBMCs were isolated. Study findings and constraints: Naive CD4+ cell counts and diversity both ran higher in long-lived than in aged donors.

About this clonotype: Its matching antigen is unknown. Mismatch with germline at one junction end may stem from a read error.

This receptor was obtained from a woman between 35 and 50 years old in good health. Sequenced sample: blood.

The CDR3 reads CTSSRQAGPRETQYF. CDR3 coding DNA: TGTACCAGCTCAAGGCAGGCAGGGCCTCGGGAGACCCAGTACTTC. V gene TRBV18 combines with J gene TRBJ2-5; a weak D match, TRBD1 (5 bases). CDR3 length equals 15 residues. Per germline, CDR1 KGHSH and CDR2 LQKENI. Combining the CDR3 with reference TRBV18 and TRBJ2-5 gives the whole variable domain NAGVMQNPRHLVRRRGQEARLRCSPMKGHSHVYWYRQLPEEGLKFMVYLQKENIIDESGMPKERFSAEFPKEGPSILRIQQVVRGDSAAYFCTSSRQAGPRETQYFGPGTRLLVL.